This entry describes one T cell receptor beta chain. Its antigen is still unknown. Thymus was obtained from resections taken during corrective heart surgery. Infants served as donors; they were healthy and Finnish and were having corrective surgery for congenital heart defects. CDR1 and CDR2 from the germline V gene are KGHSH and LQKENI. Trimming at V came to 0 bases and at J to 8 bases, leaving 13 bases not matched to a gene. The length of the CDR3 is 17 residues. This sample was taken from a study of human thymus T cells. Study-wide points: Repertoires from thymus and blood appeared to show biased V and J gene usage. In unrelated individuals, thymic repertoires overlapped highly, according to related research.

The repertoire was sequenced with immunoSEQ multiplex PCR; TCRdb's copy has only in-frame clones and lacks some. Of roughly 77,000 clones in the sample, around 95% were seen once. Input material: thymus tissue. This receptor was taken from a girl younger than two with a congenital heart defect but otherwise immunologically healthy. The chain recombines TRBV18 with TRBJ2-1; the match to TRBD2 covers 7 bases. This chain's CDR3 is CASSPPPSGTPLDEQFF. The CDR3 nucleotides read TGTGCCAGCTCACCACCTCCCAGCGGGACTCCACTCGATGAGCAGTTCTTC. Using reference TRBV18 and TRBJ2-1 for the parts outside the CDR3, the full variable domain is NAGVMQNPRHLVRRRGQEARLRCSPMKGHSHVYWYRQLPEEGLKFMVYLQKENIIDESGMPKERFSAEFPKEGPSILRIQQVVRGDSAAYFCASSPPPSGTPLDEQFFGPGTRLTVL.